Listed below are T cell receptor beta chains from one sample, sequenced in a study of blood T cell repertoires in COVID-19. The data were produced by immunoSEQ multiplex PCR, yet TCRdb's version contains in-frame clones alone and is incomplete. The sample holds roughly 300,000 clones, over 75% seen once. The sequenced material came from peripheral blood. These receptors originate from a man aged 18 to 29 with active or convalescent COVID-19. CDR3s include the opening cysteine and the closing phenylalanine or tryptophan. A D gene is named only where the DNA matches it firmly. For some rows the clone size is stated as once, few or many, or as a class when expanded; others skip it.

d_call,v_call,clone_size,j_call,cdr3_nt,cdr3_aa
TRBD1,TRBV5-1,medium-sized,TRBJ2-7,TGCGCCAGCAGTTCGGGACAGGGGTATGGGCAGTACTTC,CASSSGQGYGQYF
TRBD2,TRBV18,once,TRBJ2-5,TGTGCCAGCTCACCGGGGAGGACTAGCGGGGGTCCCGAGACCCAGTACTTC,CASSPGRTSGGPETQYF
NA,TRBV6-6,NA,TRBJ1-6,TGTGCCAGCAGTCCCTCCCTCGACAGGACCTATAATTCACCCCTCCACTTT,CASSPSLDRTYNSPLHF
TRBD2,TRBV4-1,NA,TRBJ2-5,TGCGCCAGCAGCCAGGGCGGGGGTGGAGAGACCCAGTACTTC,CASSQGGGGETQYF
TRBD1,TRBV4-3,NA,TRBJ2-1,TGCGCCAGCCGTTCCTTCGCAGGGGGCATCAATGAGCAGTTCTTC,CASRSFAGGINEQFF
TRBD1,TRBV11-2,once,TRBJ1-2,TGTGCCAGCAGCTTAGGGCCTAGGACAGGGGGTGATGGCTACACCTTC,CASSLGPRTGGDGYTF
NA,TRBV6-5,NA,TRBJ1-2,TGTGCCAGCAGGCCTGAGGGCAGAAACTATGGCTACACCTTC,CASRPEGRNYGYTF
NA,TRBV5-8,NA,TRBJ1-1,TGTGCCAGCAGCTTGCAAGGGGCTCACACTGAAGCTTTCTTT,CASSLQGAHTEAFF
TRBD1,TRBV7-8,NA,TRBJ1-1,TGTGCCAGCAGCTCAGACGACAGGGTTGACACTGAAGCTTTCTTT,CASSSDDRVDTEAFF
TRBD1,TRBV24-1,NA,TRBJ1-2,TGTGCCACCAGTGATACAGGGGATGGCTACACCTTC,CATSDTGDGYTF
NA,TRBV10-1,once,TRBJ1-2,TGCGCCAGCAGTGCGTCTGTTGGTAGGGGCGTGAGCGGCTACACCTTC,CASSASVGRGVSGYTF
TRBD2,TRBV4-3,once,TRBJ2-1,TGCGCCAGCAGCCAAACTAGCGGGGGGGCGATATGGAATGAGCAGTTCTTC,CASSQTSGGAIWNEQFF
NA,TRBV7-3,NA,TRBJ2-5,TGTGCCAGCAGCTTATTTGCCCGGGGTACGGAGACCCAGTACTTC,CASSLFARGTETQYF
NA,TRBV27,few,TRBJ2-3,TGTGCCAGCAGGGGGGACTTGCGCACAGATACGCAGTATTTT,CASRGDLRTDTQYF
NA,TRBV7-6,NA,TRBJ2-7,TGTGCCAGCAGCTACACCTCCTACGAGCAGTACTTC,CASSYTSYEQYF
NA,TRBV10-2,once,TRBJ2-4,TGCGCCAGCAGCCGCGGGTTAGACATTCAGTACTTC,CASSRGLDIQYF
TRBD1,TRBV2,NA,TRBJ1-5,TGTGCCAGCAGTGACGGACAGGAGAAAGGACAGCCCCAGCATTTT,CASSDGQEKGQPQHF
TRBD1,TRBV6-6,NA,TRBJ2-3,TGTGCCAGCAGTTACAGGGGGCAGGATACGCAGTATTTT,CASSYRGQDTQYF
NA,TRBV12-3/TRBV12-4,once,TRBJ1-5,TGTGCCAGCAGTTTTGGCAGTCCGCAGCCCCAGCATTTT,CASSFGSPQPQHF
NA,TRBV5-4,NA,TRBJ2-7,TGTGCCAGCAACCCAGGGTCCCGTCCCTACGAGCAGTACTTC,CASNPGSRPYEQYF
TRBD1,TRBV29-1,NA,TRBJ2-1,TGCAGCGTTGTGTATATGGGACAGGGGTTCTACAATGAGCAGTTCTTC,CSVVYMGQGFYNEQFF
TRBD1,TRBV6-2/TRBV6-3,once,TRBJ2-1,TGTGCCAGCAGTCTGACAGGGACAAATGAGCAGTTCTTC,CASSLTGTNEQFF